Given below is one T cell receptor (beta chain) in context. In the original workflow: Estimated nucleated cell counts came from reference gene primer amplification. Here immunoSEQ multiplex PCR was the method, and the copy in TCRdb shows in-frame clones only, minus some. D and trimming come from the DNA, and the V and J calls and clone size come from that table. The table shows roughly 410,000 clones, with approximately 89% occurring only once. The data belong to a study of blood T cell repertoires in COVID-19. The wider study: There were acute and convalescent COVID-19 samples, and they came from the United States, Italy and Spain. PBMCs, B-cell-depleted T cells, or T cells were the source of the cDNA or gDNA that made up the material.

Followed longitudinally, the Seattle patients had been enrolled during active infection. The germline gives CDR1 SGHDN, CDR2 FVKESK. CDR3 length: 14 amino acids. J lost 5 bases, V lost 4 bases, and 6 bases had no gene match. V usage is TRBV14 and J usage is TRBJ2-5; 8 bases match TRBD2. The sample consisted of peripheral blood. The TCR sequence derives from a woman in her sixties with COVID-19, enrolled during active disease. Here the CDR3 reads CASSPWTSLETQYF. CDR3 nucleotide sequence: TGTGCCAGCAGCCCTTGGACTAGCCTGGAGACCCAGTACTTC.